This T cell receptor beta chain was recorded in a study of T cells after posttransplantation cyclophosphamide. On the day of bone marrow donation, the related graft donor provided peripheral blood. The repertoire was sequenced with immunoSEQ multiplex PCR; TCRdb's copy has only in-frame clones and lacks some. The sample holds approximately 50,000 clones, roughly 94% seen once. The CDR3 contains 12 residues. The germline V and J ends were trimmed by 4 bases and 4 bases, with 5 bases remaining between them. CDR1 and CDR2 from the germline V gene are SGHTA and FQGNSA. Study-wide results and limits: Blood and skin or GI T cell repertoires showed limited TRB overlap. After PTCy, TRB diversity resembled that of CNI/methotrexate controls. Donor-recipient repertoire similarity was low at 1-2 months, rising over year one.

Regarding this clone: Its cognate antigen is unknown.

The receptor was derived from a woman aged 25-40 years in good health and a related stem cell transplant donor. This chain joins TRBV7-2 and TRBJ1-3; D gene uncertain. Material for sequencing was PBMCs. CDR3 DNA sequence: TGTGCCAGCAGCTCACAGGGAAACACCATATATTTT. This sequence encodes CASSSQGNTIYF.